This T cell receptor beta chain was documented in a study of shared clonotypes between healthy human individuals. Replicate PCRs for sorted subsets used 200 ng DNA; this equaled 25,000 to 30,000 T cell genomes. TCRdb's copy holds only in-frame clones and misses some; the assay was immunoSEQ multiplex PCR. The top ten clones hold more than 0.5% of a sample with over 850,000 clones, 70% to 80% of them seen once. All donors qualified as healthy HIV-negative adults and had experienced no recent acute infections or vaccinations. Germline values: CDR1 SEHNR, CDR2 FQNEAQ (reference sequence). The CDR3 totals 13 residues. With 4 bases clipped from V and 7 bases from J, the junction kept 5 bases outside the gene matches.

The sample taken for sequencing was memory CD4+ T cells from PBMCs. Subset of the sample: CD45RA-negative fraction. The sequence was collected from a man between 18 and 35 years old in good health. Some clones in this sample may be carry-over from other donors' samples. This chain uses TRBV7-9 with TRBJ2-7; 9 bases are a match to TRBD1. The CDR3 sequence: CASSSQQGAEQYF. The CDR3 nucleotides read TGTGCCAGCAGCTCACAACAGGGGGCAGAGCAGTACTTC. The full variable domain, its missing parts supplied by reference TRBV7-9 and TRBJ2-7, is DTGVSQNPRHKITKRGQNVTFRCDPISEHNRLYWYRQTLGQGPEFLTYFQNEAQLEKSRLLSDRFSAERPKGSFSTLEIQRTEQGDSAMYLCASSSQQGAEQYFGPGTRLTVT.